The 31 T cell receptor beta chains reported below all come from one sample, sequenced in a study of T cell responses to AZD1222 COVID-19 vaccine. Data came from immunoSEQ multiplex PCR; TCRdb stores just in-frame clones and leaves some out. Here the sample spans some 150,000 clones, 90% being singletons. The source material was peripheral blood, sampled on day 0 of AZD1222 vaccination. These receptors were obtained from an adult in good health.

The chain joins TRBV4-3 to TRBJ1-2, with D uncertain. Trimming shortened V by 1 base and J by 3 bases, and 6 bases separated the two germline ends. Germline CDR1 and CDR2: LGHNA and YSLEER. CDR3 length: 13 residues. The CDR3 here is CASSQGPDYGYTF. The DNA of the CDR3 is TGCGCCAGCAGCCAAGGTCCAGACTATGGCTACACCTTC.

The chain joins TRBV7-3 to TRBJ2-2, with D perhaps being TRBD1 or TRBD2 (5 bases each). The germline gives CDR1 SGHTA, CDR2 FQGTGA. There are 15 residues in the CDR3. Trimming left V 5 bases short and J 2 bases short, with 12 bases between. CDR3 sequence: CASSQLGENTGELFF. In nucleotides, the CDR3 is TGTGCCAGCAGCCAACTAGGGGAAAACACCGGGGAGCTGTTTTTT.

This clone was detected only once. V and J are TRBV23-1 and TRBJ1-2; a weak D match, TRBD1 (6 bases). TRBV23-1 counts as an open reading frame of uncertain function. V dropped 3 bases and J dropped 7 bases, with 18 bases sitting between them. CDR3 length equals 15 residues. The CDR3 bases are TGCGCCAGCAGTCACAAGGCACGGGGGGCGGGTGGCTACACCTTC. Translation gives CASSHKARGAGGYTF.

The chain uses TRBV19 and TRBJ1-4; D is ambiguous. CDR1 is LNHDA, CDR2 SQIVND, per germline (reference sequence). V was cut by 3 bases and J by 4 bases, with 9 bases left in between. The CDR3 length is 14 residues. CDR3 in amino acids: CASSIAQYNEKLFF. As DNA, the CDR3 is TGTGCCAGTAGTATCGCACAGTATAATGAAAAACTGTTTTTT.

This chain connects TRBV6-6 to TRBJ1-1; 11 bases match TRBD1. The CDR3 length is 13 residues. Germline trimming cut 9 bases from V and 7 bases from J; bases unmatched to any gene: 7. Germline lookup yields CDR1 MNHNY and CDR2 SVGAGI (reference sequence). Here the CDR3 DNA reads TGTGCCAGTAGTCCGGGACAGGGGGTTGAAGCTTTCTTT. This sequence encodes CASSPGQGVEAFF.

The chain has TRBV9 and TRBJ2-7; 7 nucleotides line up with TRBD2. Germline lookup yields CDR1 SGDLS and CDR2 YYNGEE. The V segment lost 0 bases and the J segment 4 bases; nucleotides outside the gene matches: 7. CDR3 length equals 15 residues. The CDR3 region is CASSVGSGWTYEQYF. CDR3 nucleotide sequence: TGTGCCAGCAGCGTAGGTAGCGGGTGGACTTACGAGCAGTACTTC.

The V and J genes are TRBV3-1 (or the pseudogene TRBV3-2) and TRBJ1-2, with D hard to call. This CDR3 has 13 residues. Between the trimmed V and J ends, which lost 1 base and 7 bases, there was a span of 10 bases. Germline CDR1 LGHDT, CDR2 YNNKEL (reference sequence). Here the CDR3 reads CASSQAGLLGYTF. In DNA form, the CDR3 reads TGTGCCAGCAGCCAAGCGGGCCTTCTTGGCTACACCTTC.

For the CDR3, the DNA is TGTGCCTGGAGTGTACTGGGGGGGTCCGGGGAGCTGTTTTTT. It translates to CAWSVLGGSGELFF. The chain employs TRBV30 and TRBJ2-2; 7 bases map to TRBD2. J lost 6 bases, V lost 0 bases, and 4 bases had no gene match. This CDR3 spans 14 amino acids. CDR1 and CDR2 from the germline V gene are GTSNPN and SVGIG (reference sequence).

The chain has TRBV5-8 and TRBJ1-4, with D hard to call. The germline CDR1 and CDR2 sequences are SGHTS and YDEGEE. This CDR3 contains 14 residues. V lost 0 bases and J lost 4, with 7 bases in between. CDR3 protein: CASSLGGSNEKLFF. Here the CDR3 DNA reads TGTGCCAGCAGCTTGGGTGGAAGTAATGAAAAACTGTTTTTT. Using reference TRBV5-8 and TRBJ1-4 for the parts outside the CDR3, the full variable domain is EAGVTQSPTHLIKTRGQQATLRCSPISGHTSVYWYQQALGLGLQFLLWYDEGEERNRGNFPPRFSGRQFPNYSSELNVNALELEDSALYLCASSLGGSNEKLFFGSGTQLSVL.

Points on this clone: The junction departs from the called germline gene at one end, perhaps through a read error. This chain connects TRBV7-7 to TRBJ2-1; TRBD2 aligns across 7 bases. The germline CDR1 and CDR2 sequences are SSHAT and FNYEAQ (reference sequence). This CDR3 has 15 amino acids. CDR3 nucleotide sequence: TGTGCTAGCAGCTTCGACTGGGGGGGGAACAATGAGCAGTTCTTC. It yields the protein CASSFDWGGNNEQFF.

The sample holds one count of this clone. The chain is built from TRBV7-2 and TRBJ1-6; possible D gene TRBD1, 6 bases. Trimming took 2 bases from V and 7 from J, leaving 15 bases between them. CDR1 and CDR2 (germline): SGHTA, FQGNSA. The CDR3 length is 16 residues. The CDR3 DNA is TGTGCCAGCAGCTTATCGGGGGGCACGAGGAATTCACCCCTCCACTTT. This translates into CASSLSGGTRNSPLHF.

The chain recombines TRBV15 with TRBJ1-5, with unresolved D. Trimming shortened V by 5 bases and J by 2 bases, and 10 bases separated the two germline ends. The germline CDR1 and CDR2 sequences are LNHNV and YYDKDF (reference sequence). The CDR3 is 14 amino acids. The CDR3 DNA sequence: TGTGCCACCAGCGGCGCTTTAGGCAATCAGCCCCAGCATTTT. Translating gives CATSGALGNQPQHF.

This chain links TRBV18 with TRBJ1-5; weak D call: TRBD1 (5 bases). Trimming cost V 2 bases and J 7 bases, with 18 bases left between them. CDR3 length equals 16 residues. CDR1 is KGHSH and CDR2 is LQKENI in the germline V gene. CDR3: CASSPMVRGSEQPQHF. The CDR3 coding sequence is TGTGCCAGCTCACCAATGGTGAGGGGCAGTGAACAGCCCCAGCATTTT.

This clone was counted once. This sequence joins TRBV7-9 and TRBJ2-1; 10 bases are shared with TRBD2. In germline, CDR1 is SEHNR, CDR2 FQNEAQ (reference sequence). The ends lost 5 bases at V and 9 bases at J; junction bases unmatched: 22. This CDR3 has 19 amino acids. The CDR3 DNA is TGTGCCAGCAGCCCTTCTAGGGCCCAGTTAGGACTAGCGGTGGGTGAGCAGTTCTTC. Protein product: CASSPSRAQLGLAVGEQFF.

The rearrangement uses TRBV2 and TRBJ2-2; D is possibly TRBD2 (6 bases). The CDR3 is 16 residues long. The V end lost 6 bases, the J end lost 1 base, and 15 bases lay between the germline ends. Germline V CDR1 and CDR2: SNHLY, FYNNEI. The CDR3 coding sequence is TGTGCCAGCAGCCGCAGGCCAGCGGGGAACACCGGGGAGCTGTTTTTT. Its protein product is CASSRRPAGNTGELFF. The full variable domain, completed using reference TRBV2 and TRBJ2-2, is EPEVTQTPSHQVTQMGQEVILRCVPISNHLYFYWYRQILGQKVEFLVSFYNNEISEKSEIFDDQFSVERPDGSNFTLKIRSTKLEDSAMYFCASSRRPAGNTGELFFGEGSRLTVL.

CDR3 coding DNA: TGTGCCAGCAGCAACCATTTGAGGGGGTTGGGGAAATCACCCCTCCACTTT. Protein product: CASSNHLRGLGKSPLHF. The J gene is TRBJ1-6, the V gene TRBV5-5, with D possibly matching TRBD1 (6 bases). Per germline, CDR1 SGHKS and CDR2 YYEKEE (reference sequence). The CDR3 extends over 17 amino acids. Trimming removed 4 bases at V and 10 bases at J, with 24 bases between.

This clone was counted once. The rearrangement links TRBV28 to TRBJ1-1; D gene ambiguous. The CDR3 runs to 11 residues. Looked up from germline, CDR1 is MDHEN and CDR2 is SYDVKM. V was trimmed by 2 bases and J by 5 bases, leaving 3 bases between them. CDR3 sequence (DNA): TGTGCCAGCAGTTTAAGTACTGAAGCTTTCTTT. This encodes CASSLSTEAFF.

This chain connects TRBV15 to TRBJ2-1; 10 positions agree with TRBD1. Germline-derived CDR1 and CDR2 are LNHNV and YYDKDF (reference sequence). J gave up 7 bases and V 0 bases, and 15 bases lay outside the gene matches. The CDR3 consists of 19 residues. In DNA, the CDR3 is TGTGCCACCAGCAGAGATCGTGAAGGGGACAGGGGAGTGGGTAATGAGCAGTTCTTC. Its protein is CATSRDREGDRGVGNEQFF.

This sequence joins TRBV7-3 and TRBJ1-5; D call uncertain. The length of the CDR3 is 16 residues. Germline CDR1 SGHTA, CDR2 FQGTGA. Trimming shortened V by 5 bases and J by 6 bases, and 20 bases separated the two germline ends. The CDR3 here is CASSPLRRGISQPQHF. The CDR3 nucleotides read TGTGCCAGCAGCCCCCTTCGGCGGGGTATCAGTCAGCCCCAGCATTTT.

The V and J genes are TRBV10-3 and TRBJ2-3; D may match TRBD1 or TRBD2 (5 bases each). The V end was cut by 0 bases, the J end by 4 bases, with 11 bases between. This CDR3 comprises 15 residues. Germline-derived CDR1 and CDR2 are ENHRY and SYGVKD. CDR3 nucleotide sequence: TGTGCCATCAGTGAGTCAGGGGAGTCCCCAGATACGCAGTATTTT. It specifies CAISESGESPDTQYF.

The J gene is TRBJ2-7, the V gene TRBV6-5; 7 nucleotides line up with TRBD2. V shed 6 bases, J shed 2 bases, and the junction held 7 bases outside the gene matches. The CDR3 length is 14 residues. Germline CDR1 and CDR2: MNHEY and SVGAGI. CDR3 region: CASRTVAGAYEQYF. The CDR3 DNA sequence: TGTGCCAGCAGGACGGTGGCGGGGGCCTACGAGCAGTACTTC.

The V call is TRBV30, the J call TRBJ1-2; D not certain. The CDR3 spans 15 residues. CDR1 and CDR2 from the germline V gene are GTSNPN and SVGIG (reference sequence). V was cut by 0 bases and J by 4 bases, with 15 bases left in between. The CDR3 reads CAWSVFRSPLYGYTF. The CDR3 DNA is TGTGCCTGGAGTGTATTTAGGAGCCCTCTCTATGGCTACACCTTC.

The genes are TRBV29-1 and TRBJ1-2; D may be TRBD1 (6 bases). Trimming removed 0 bases at V and 9 bases at J, with 8 bases between. This CDR3 comprises 11 residues. Germline CDR1 SQVTM, CDR2 ANQGSEA. CDR3 DNA: TGCAGCGTTGAAGAGGGGGGCCGCTACACCTTC. Amino acids: CSVEEGGRYTF. The complete variable domain, with remaining parts taken from reference TRBV29-1 and TRBJ1-2, reads SAVISQKPSRDICQRGTSLTIQCQVDSQVTMMFWYRQQPGQSLTLIATANQGSEATYESGFVIDKFPISRPNLTFSTLTVSNMSPEDSSIYLCSVEEGGRYTFGSGTRLTVV.

V is TRBV6-1 and J is TRBJ1-2; weak D call: TRBD1 (6 bases). Germline V gives CDR1 MNHNS, CDR2 SASEGT. The CDR3 contains 15 residues. The ends were cut back, 0 bases at V and 8 bases at J, with 16 bases in the middle. DNA of the CDR3: TGTGCCAGCAGTGAAGCTACTGGACAGCCATCGGGCTACACCTTC. Amino acid sequence: CASSEATGQPSGYTF.

V gene TRBV6-5 combines with J gene TRBJ2-3; D is uncertain. Germline V gives CDR1 MNHEY, CDR2 SVGAGI. There are 12 residues in the CDR3. V dropped 6 bases and J dropped 9 bases, with 13 bases sitting between them. CDR3 in amino acids: CASSAPRLTQYF. The CDR3 DNA reads as TGTGCCAGCAGCGCCCCTCGGTTGACGCAGTATTTT.

CDR3 loop: CASSYRGYGYTF. In DNA, the CDR3 is TGTGCCAGCAGTTACAGGGGCTATGGCTACACCTTC. V is TRBV6-5 and J is TRBJ1-2; D may be TRBD1 (5 bases). Between the trimmed V and J ends, which lost 2 bases and 4 bases, there was a span of 5 bases. CDR3 size: 12 residues. Germline CDR1 is MNHEY and CDR2 is SVGAGI.

The rearrangement links TRBV4-2 to TRBJ1-1, with D possibly being TRBD1 (5 bases). Germline assignment: CDR1 LGHNA and CDR2 YNFKEQ. The CDR3 extends over 15 amino acids. V was trimmed by 1 base and J by 1 base, leaving 10 bases between them. CDR3 sequence reads: CASSQVGRENTEAFF. The DNA for the CDR3 is TGTGCCAGCAGCCAAGTCGGCAGGGAGAACACTGAAGCTTTCTTT.

This clone was seen once. J is TRBJ2-1 and V is TRBV4-1; D possibly uses TRBD1 or TRBD2 (5 bases each). The V end was cut by 5 bases, the J end by 9 bases, with 23 bases between. This CDR3 is 16 amino acids long. In germline, CDR1 is MGHRA, CDR2 YSYEKL. CDR3: CASSSRDRAPTGEQFF. The DNA for the CDR3 is TGCGCCAGCAGCTCCCGGGACCGTGCTCCCACGGGTGAGCAGTTCTTC.

The chain carries TRBV9 and TRBJ1-2, with 7 bases identical to TRBD1. V lost 4 bases to trimming and J lost 2 bases; unmatched junction nucleotides: 8. Germline V gene lookup returns CDR1 SGDLS and CDR2 YYNGEE. This CDR3 comprises 15 residues. Written as DNA, the CDR3 is TGTGCCAGCAGCCCACAGGACAGGCCCAACTATGGCTACACCTTC. Translating it yields CASSPQDRPNYGYTF.

The V and J genes are TRBV6-6 and TRBJ2-3, with TRBD2 identical over 11 bases. Germline assignment: CDR1 MNHNY and CDR2 SVGAGI (reference sequence). This CDR3 region has 15 residues. V shed 4 bases and J 3 bases; nucleotides not matched to a gene: 3. This CDR3 is CASSWASGRTDTQYF. The CDR3 DNA reads TGTGCCAGCAGTTGGGCTAGCGGGAGGACAGATACGCAGTATTTT.

The V call is TRBV29-1, the J call TRBJ1-3; 11 bases match TRBD1. V lost 2 bases, J lost 7 bases, and 1 base stayed unmatched. This CDR3 is built from 13 residues. Germline values: CDR1 SQVTM, CDR2 ANQGSEA. The CDR3 DNA reads TGCAGCGTTGAAAGGGACAGGGGGAACACCATATATTTT. Translated: CSVERDRGNTIYF.